The present T cell receptor (beta chain) was sequenced within a study of T-cell memory formation after mild COVID-19. Whole-study context: Among the donors, TCR clusters were largely specific to each donor. Findings and caveats of the study: Later expanders leaned toward CD4+, whereas clones contracting from day 15 to 85 were balanced CD4/CD8. Second-wave clones with a day 37 peak had unconfirmed SARS-CoV-2 specificity.

Sample barcodes and UMIs were carried by the TCR alpha and TCR beta cDNA libraries that 5'RACE generated with constant-segment primers. TCRdb itself ran the 5' RACE reads through MiXCR, one entry per CDR3 protein. The repertoire has approximately 430,000 distinct CDR3 sequences, about 22% of them found once; the top ten carry about 12%. About this clonotype: What it binds is unknown.

The germline V and J ends were trimmed by 2 bases and 10 bases, with 14 bases remaining between them. The length of the CDR3 is 13 residues. Germline V CDR1 and CDR2: MNHNS, SASEGT. The origin of this receptor is an adult woman who had mild COVID-19 (a few samples of this study predate the infection). Cell type and time point are not known. The chain employs TRBV6-1 and TRBJ1-1; D is uncertain. The sample was PBMCs or a T cell subset sorted from them (not recorded which). CDR3 protein: CASSESPGLGAFF. Written as DNA, the CDR3 is TGTGCCAGCAGTGAATCCCCGGGCCTAGGAGCTTTCTTT.